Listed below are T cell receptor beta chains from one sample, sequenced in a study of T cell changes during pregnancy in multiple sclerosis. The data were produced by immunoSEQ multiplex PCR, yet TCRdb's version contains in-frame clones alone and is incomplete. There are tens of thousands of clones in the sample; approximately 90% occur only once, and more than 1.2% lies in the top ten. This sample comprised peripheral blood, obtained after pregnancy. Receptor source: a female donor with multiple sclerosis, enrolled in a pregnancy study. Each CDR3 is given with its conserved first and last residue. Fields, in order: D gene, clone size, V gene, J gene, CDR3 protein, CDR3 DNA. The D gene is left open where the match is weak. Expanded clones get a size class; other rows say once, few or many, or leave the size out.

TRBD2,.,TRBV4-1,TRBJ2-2,CASSRGTSLNTGELFF,TGCGCCAGCAGCCGCGGGACTAGCTTGAACACCGGGGAGCTGTTTTTT
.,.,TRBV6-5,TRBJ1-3,CATSVGNTIYF,TGTGCCACCTCAGTCGGAAACACCATATATTTT
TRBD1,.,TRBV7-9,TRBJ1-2,CASSTRTGEGYGYTF,TGTGCCAGCAGCACCCGGACAGGGGAGGGCTATGGCTACACCTTC
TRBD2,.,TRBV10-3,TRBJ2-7,CAISDPGTSGRSYEQYF,TGTGCCATCAGTGACCCCGGGACTAGCGGGAGGTCCTACGAGCAGTACTTC
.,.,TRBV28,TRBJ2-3,CASRRDLTDTQYF,TGTGCCAGCAGAAGGGACTTAACAGATACGCAGTATTTT
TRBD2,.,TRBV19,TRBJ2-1,CASSTPGGSYNEQFF,TGTGCCAGTAGTACCCCGGGAGGCTCCTACAATGAGCAGTTCTTC
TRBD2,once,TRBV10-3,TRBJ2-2,CAISAGQREKIGELFF,TGTGCCATCAGTGCGGGTCAGCGGGAGAAGATCGGGGAGCTGTTTTTT
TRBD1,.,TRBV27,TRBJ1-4,CASSLQGGNYEKLFF,TGTGCCAGCAGTTTACAGGGGGGAAATTATGAAAAACTGTTTTTT
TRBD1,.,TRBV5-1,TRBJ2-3,CASSLSASFGTGGRTDTQYF,TGCGCCAGCAGCTTGTCGGCCAGTTTCGGGACAGGGGGCCGCACAGATACGCAGTATTTT
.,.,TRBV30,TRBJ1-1,CAWSKARGGREAFF,TGTGCCTGGAGTAAGGCAAGGGGGGGCCGAGAGGCTTTCTTT
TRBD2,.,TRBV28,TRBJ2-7,CASSLRGRGILYPYEQYF,TGTGCCAGCAGTCTCCGGGGGAGGGGAATATTGTATCCCTACGAGCAGTACTTC
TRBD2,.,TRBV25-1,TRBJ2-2,CASSGYLSTSGRPGELFF,TGTGCCAGCAGTGGTTACTTATCGACTAGCGGGAGGCCCGGGGAGCTGTTTTTT
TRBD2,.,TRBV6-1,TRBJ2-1,CASSEGGTSGPSAYNEQFF,TGTGCCAGCAGTGAGGGGGGGACTAGCGGGCCATCAGCTTACAATGAGCAGTTCTTC
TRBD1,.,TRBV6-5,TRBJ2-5,CASSYSAGGFGETQYF,TGTGCCAGCAGTTACTCGGCAGGGGGCTTCGGTGAGACCCAGTACTTC
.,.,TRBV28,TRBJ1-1,CASSLTTGSEAFF,TGTGCCAGCAGTTTGACTACCGGGTCTGAAGCTTTCTTT
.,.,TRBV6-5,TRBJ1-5,CASSYRGDQPQHF,TGTGCCAGCAGTTATCGGGGGGATCAGCCCCAGCATTTT
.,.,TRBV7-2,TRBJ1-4,CASSLWGTMEEKLFF,TGTGCCAGCAGCTTATGGGGGACAATGGAGGAAAAACTGTTTTTT
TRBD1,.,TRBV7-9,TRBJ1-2,CASSPRTGLISRYGYTF,TGTGCCAGCAGCCCACGGACAGGGCTAATATCACGGTATGGCTACACCTTC
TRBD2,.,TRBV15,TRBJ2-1,CATSRELGLASYNEQFF,TGTGCCACCAGCAGAGAATTGGGACTAGCGTCCTACAATGAGCAGTTCTTC
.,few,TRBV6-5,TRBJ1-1,CASSLLGQNTEAFF,TGTGCCAGCAGTCTATTGGGACAGAACACTGAAGCTTTCTTT
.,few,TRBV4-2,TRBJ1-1,CASSHSTATNTEAFF,TGTGCCAGCAGCCATTCGACAGCGACGAACACTGAAGCTTTCTTT
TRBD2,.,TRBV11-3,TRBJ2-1,CASSQGLAGVKSEQFF,TGTGCCAGCAGCCAGGGACTAGCGGGCGTAAAGTCAGAGCAGTTCTTC
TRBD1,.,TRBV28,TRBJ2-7,CASSHRQGPYEQYF,TGTGCCAGCAGTCACCGACAGGGCCCCTACGAGCAGTACTTC
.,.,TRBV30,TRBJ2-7,CAWSVGPLSYEQYF,TGTGCCTGGAGTGTCGGTCCGTTATCCTACGAGCAGTACTTC
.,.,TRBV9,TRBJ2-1,CASSVEREQFF,TGTGCCAGCAGCGTAGAGAGGGAGCAGTTCTTC
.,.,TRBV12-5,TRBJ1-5,CASGPGVYRDTYSNQPQHF,TGTGCTAGTGGTCCCGGAGTGTACCGGGACACCTATAGCAATCAGCCCCAGCATTTT
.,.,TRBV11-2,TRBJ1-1,CASSAGTGSIEAFF,TGTGCCAGCAGCGCCGGCACAGGGAGTATTGAAGCTTTCTTT
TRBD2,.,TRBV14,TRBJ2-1,CASSQWTSGSSYNEQFF,TGTGCCAGCAGCCAATGGACTAGCGGGAGTTCCTACAATGAGCAGTTCTTC
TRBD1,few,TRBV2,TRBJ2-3,CASTGQGLSTDTQYF,TGTGCCAGCACGGGACAGGGGTTGAGCACAGATACGCAGTATTTT
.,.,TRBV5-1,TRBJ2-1,CASSLDRVGNEQFF,TGCGCCAGCAGCTTGGACAGGGTTGGCAATGAGCAGTTCTTC
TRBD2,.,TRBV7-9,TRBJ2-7,CASSLGSLGAAGGAYEQYF,TGTGCCAGCAGCTTAGGGTCGTTGGGGGCAGCGGGAGGTGCCTACGAGCAGTACTTC
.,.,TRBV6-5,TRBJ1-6,CASSSRGGNNSPLHF,TGTGCCAGCAGTTCCCGAGGGGGAAATAATTCACCCCTCCACTTT
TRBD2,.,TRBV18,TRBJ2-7,CASSPLADLSYEQYF,TGTGCCAGCTCACCGCTAGCGGACTTATCCTACGAGCAGTACTTC
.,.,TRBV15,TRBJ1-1,CATSRPEGNTEAFF,TGTGCCACCAGCAGACCCGAGGGGAACACTGAAGCTTTCTTT
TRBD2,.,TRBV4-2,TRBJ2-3,CASERGAGDTDTQYF,TGTGCCAGCGAGCGGGGGGCGGGAGACACAGATACGCAGTATTTT
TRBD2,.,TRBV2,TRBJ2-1,CASSEGLAGVENEQFF,TGTGCCAGCAGTGAAGGACTAGCGGGAGTGGAGAATGAGCAGTTCTTC
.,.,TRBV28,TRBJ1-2,CASSSASSGTPYGYTF,TGTGCCAGCAGTTCCGCCTCCTCCGGGACTCCATATGGCTACACCTTC
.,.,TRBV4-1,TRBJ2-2,CASSQARVVSASRTGELFF,TGCGCCAGCAGCCAAGCGAGGGTGGTGTCGGCGTCTCGGACCGGGGAGCTGTTTTTT
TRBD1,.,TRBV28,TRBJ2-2,CASSSGTVSGELFF,TGTGCCAGCAGTTCTGGGACAGTTTCTGGGGAGCTGTTTTTT
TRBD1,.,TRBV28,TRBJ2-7,CATRTGGYEQYF,TGTGCCACCCGGACAGGGGGCTACGAGCAGTACTTC
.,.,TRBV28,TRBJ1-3,CASSFQGMSSGNTIYF,TGTGCCAGCAGTTTTCAGGGGATGAGCTCTGGAAACACCATATATTTT
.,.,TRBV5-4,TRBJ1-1,CASSQSTLREAFF,TGTGCCAGCAGCCAATCTACCCTTCGGGAAGCTTTCTTT
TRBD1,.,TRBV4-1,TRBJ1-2,CASSQEGTGNYGYTF,TGCGCCAGCAGCCAAGAAGGGACAGGGAACTATGGCTACACCTTC
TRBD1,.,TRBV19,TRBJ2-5,CASSNTGGIKTQYF,TGTGCCAGTAGTAACACAGGGGGCATTAAGACCCAGTACTTC
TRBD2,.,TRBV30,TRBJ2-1,CAWIPGTSGSRGEQFF,TGTGCCTGGATCCCAGGGACTAGCGGGAGTCGCGGTGAGCAGTTCTTC
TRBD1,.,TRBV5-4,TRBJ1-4,CASSSPTGGNEKLFF,TGTGCCAGCAGCTCACCGACAGGGGGCAATGAAAAACTGTTTTTT
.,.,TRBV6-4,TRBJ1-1,CASSKVSGTEAFF,TGTGCCAGCAGCAAGGTTTCGGGGACTGAAGCTTTCTTT
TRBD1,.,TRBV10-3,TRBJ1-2,CAISESSGGDGYTF,TGTGCCATCAGTGAGTCTTCAGGGGGCGACGGCTACACCTTC
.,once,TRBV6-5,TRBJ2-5,CASGWTSQETQYF,TGTGCCAGCGGGTGGACATCCCAAGAGACCCAGTACTTC
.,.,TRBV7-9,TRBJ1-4,CASSFQGQATNEKLFF,TGTGCCAGCAGCTTTCAGGGCCAGGCCACTAATGAAAAACTGTTTTTT
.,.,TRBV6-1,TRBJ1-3,CASSDQGGAGNTIYF,TGTGCCAGCAGTGACCAGGGAGGCGCTGGAAACACCATATATTTT
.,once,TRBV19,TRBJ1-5,CASSIEGAQPQHF,TGTGCCAGTAGTATAGAGGGGGCCCAGCCCCAGCATTTT
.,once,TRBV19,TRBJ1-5,CASSPGIGQPQHF,TGTGCCAGTAGTCCGGGGATCGGACAGCCCCAGCATTTT
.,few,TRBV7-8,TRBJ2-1,CASSLGGGGFF,TGTGCCAGCAGCCTAGGGGGGGGAGGGTTCTTC